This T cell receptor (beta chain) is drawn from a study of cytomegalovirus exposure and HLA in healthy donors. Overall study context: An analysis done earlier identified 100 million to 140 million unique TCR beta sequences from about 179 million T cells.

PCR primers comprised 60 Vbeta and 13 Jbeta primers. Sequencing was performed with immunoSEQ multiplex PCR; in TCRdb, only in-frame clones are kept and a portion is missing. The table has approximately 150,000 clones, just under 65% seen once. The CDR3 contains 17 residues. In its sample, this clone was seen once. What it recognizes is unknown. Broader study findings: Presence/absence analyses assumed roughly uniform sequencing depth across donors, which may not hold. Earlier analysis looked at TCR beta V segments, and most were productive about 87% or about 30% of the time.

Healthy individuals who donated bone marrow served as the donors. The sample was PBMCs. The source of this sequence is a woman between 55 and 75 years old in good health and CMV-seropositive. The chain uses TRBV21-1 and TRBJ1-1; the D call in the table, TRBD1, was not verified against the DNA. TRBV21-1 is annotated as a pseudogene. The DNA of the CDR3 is TGTGCCAGCAGCAAAGCCCCCCGCCGACAGGTGAACACTGAAGCTTTCTTT. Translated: CASSKAPRRQVNTEAFF.